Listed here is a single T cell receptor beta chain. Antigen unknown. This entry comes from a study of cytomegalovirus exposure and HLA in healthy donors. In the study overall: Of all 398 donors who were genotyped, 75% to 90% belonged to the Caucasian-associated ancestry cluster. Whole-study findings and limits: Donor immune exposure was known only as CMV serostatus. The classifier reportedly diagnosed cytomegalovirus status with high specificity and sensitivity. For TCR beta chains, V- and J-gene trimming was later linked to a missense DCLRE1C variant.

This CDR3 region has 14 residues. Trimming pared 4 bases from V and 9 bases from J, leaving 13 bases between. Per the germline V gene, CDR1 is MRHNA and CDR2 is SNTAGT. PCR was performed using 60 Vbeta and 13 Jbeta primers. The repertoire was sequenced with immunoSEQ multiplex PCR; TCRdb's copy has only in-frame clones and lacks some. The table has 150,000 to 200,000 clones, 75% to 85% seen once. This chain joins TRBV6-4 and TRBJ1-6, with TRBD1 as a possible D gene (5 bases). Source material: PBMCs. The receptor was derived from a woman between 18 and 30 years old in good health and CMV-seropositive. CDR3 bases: TGTGCCAGCAGTGCAGGGCCGGGGGTTTCACCCCTCCACTTT. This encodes CASSAGPGVSPLHF.